These T cell receptor beta chains were read from a single sample in a study of T cell responses to AZD1222 COVID-19 vaccine. The table came from immunoSEQ multiplex PCR; TCRdb's copy has only in-frame clones and leaves some out. Seen here are over 85,000 clones, almost 85% observed once, and the top ten hold about 15%. The sequences come from peripheral blood, collected on day 0 of AZD1222 vaccination. The receptors shown here come from an adult in good health. The CDR3 runs from the conserved cysteine through the conserved F or W. A D gene is named only where the DNA matches it firmly. Some rows mark clone size as missing; the rest say once, few, many or name a class of expanded clone.

J,D,size,V,DNA,CDR3
TRBJ2-2,TRBD2,-,TRBV6-2/TRBV6-3,TGTGCCAGCAGTAGACCCGGGACTAGCGGGAGATGGAGCACCGGGGAGCTGTTTTTT,CASSRPGTSGRWSTGELFF
TRBJ2-7,-,-,TRBV5-5,TGTGCCAGCAGCTTCGACCCTTCTACTCCCTACGAGCAGTACTTC,CASSFDPSTPYEQYF
TRBJ1-1,-,-,TRBV19,TGTGCCAGCGAACTTACTACGAACACTGAAGCTTTCTTT,CASELTTNTEAFF
TRBJ1-3,-,-,TRBV6-5,TGTGCCAGCAGTTACATGGACAGCGCCTCTGGAAACACCATATATTTT,CASSYMDSASGNTIYF
TRBJ2-1,TRBD2,few,TRBV7-2,TGTGCCAGCAGCTTAACTAGCGGAAGTTGGAATGAGCAGTTCTTC,CASSLTSGSWNEQFF
TRBJ1-1,-,-,TRBV3-1/TRBV3-2,TGTGCCAGCAGCCATCACAGGTACACTGAAGCTTTCTTT,CASSHHRYTEAFF
TRBJ2-5,-,once,TRBV3-1/TRBV3-2,TGTGCCAGCAGCCCCGGCGTAGAGACCCAGTACTTC,CASSPGVETQYF
TRBJ1-1,-,-,TRBV19,TGTGCCAGTAGTATAGGAGGCAGGGACACTGAAGCTTTCTTT,CASSIGGRDTEAFF
TRBJ2-1,TRBD2,few,TRBV30,TGTGCCTCTACTAGCGGGGGGGCCTATGAGCAGTTCTTC,CASTSGGAYEQFF
TRBJ1-3,-,-,TRBV5-4,TGTGCCAGCACCCTTACAGGTACCTCTGGAAACACCATATATTTT,CASTLTGTSGNTIYF
TRBJ1-2,-,-,TRBV25-1,TGTGCCAGCTCAACAGGGACAAACTATGGCTACACCTTC,CASSTGTNYGYTF
TRBJ1-2,-,few,TRBV5-1,TGCGCCAGCAGCACCAGCGGGGGAAACTATGGCTACACCTTC,CASSTSGGNYGYTF
TRBJ2-1,-,-,TRBV7-9,TGTGCCAGCCAAGGGACCGGGACGGCTTACAATGAGCAGTTCTTC,CASQGTGTAYNEQFF